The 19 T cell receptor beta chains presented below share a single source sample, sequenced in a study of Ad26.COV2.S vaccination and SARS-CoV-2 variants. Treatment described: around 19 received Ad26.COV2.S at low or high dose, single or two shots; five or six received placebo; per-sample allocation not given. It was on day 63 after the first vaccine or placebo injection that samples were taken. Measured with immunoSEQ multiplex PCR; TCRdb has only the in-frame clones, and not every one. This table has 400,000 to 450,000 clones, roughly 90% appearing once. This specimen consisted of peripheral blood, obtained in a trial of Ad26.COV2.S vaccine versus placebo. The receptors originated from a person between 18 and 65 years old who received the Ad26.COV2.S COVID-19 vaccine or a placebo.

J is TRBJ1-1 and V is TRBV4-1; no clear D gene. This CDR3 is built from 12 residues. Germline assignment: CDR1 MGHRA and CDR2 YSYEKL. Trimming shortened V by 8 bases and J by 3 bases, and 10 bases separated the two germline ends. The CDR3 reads CASRRGDTEAFF. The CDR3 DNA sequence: TGCGCCAGCCGGCGGGGAGACACTGAAGCTTTCTTT.

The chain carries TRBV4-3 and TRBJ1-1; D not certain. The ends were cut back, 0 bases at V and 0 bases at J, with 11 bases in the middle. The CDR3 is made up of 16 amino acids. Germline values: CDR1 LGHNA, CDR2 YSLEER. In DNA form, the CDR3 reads TGCGCCAGCAGCCAAGATCGTACACGGATGAACACTGAAGCTTTCTTT. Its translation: CASSQDRTRMNTEAFF.

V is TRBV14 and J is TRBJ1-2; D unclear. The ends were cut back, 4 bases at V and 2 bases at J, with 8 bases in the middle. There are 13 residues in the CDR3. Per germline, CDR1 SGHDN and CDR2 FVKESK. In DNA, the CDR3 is TGTGCCAGCAGCCCCGAAGAGAACTATGGCTACACCTTC. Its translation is CASSPEENYGYTF.

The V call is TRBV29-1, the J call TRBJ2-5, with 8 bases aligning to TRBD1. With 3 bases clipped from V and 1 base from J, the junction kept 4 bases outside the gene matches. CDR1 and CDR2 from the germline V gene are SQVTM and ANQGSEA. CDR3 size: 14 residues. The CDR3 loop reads CSVEGQVSQETQYF. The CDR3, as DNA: TGCAGCGTTGAGGGACAGGTCAGCCAAGAGACCCAGTACTTC. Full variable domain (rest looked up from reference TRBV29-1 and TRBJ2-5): SAVISQKPSRDICQRGTSLTIQCQVDSQVTMMFWYRQQPGQSLTLIATANQGSEATYESGFVIDKFPISRPNLTFSTLTVSNMSPEDSSIYLCSVEGQVSQETQYFGPGTRLLVL.

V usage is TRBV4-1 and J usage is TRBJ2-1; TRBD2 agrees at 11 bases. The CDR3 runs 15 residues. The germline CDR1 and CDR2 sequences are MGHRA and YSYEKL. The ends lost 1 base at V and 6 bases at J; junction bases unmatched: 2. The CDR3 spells CASSQGLAGGNEQFF. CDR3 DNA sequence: TGCGCCAGCAGCCAAGGGCTAGCGGGAGGCAATGAGCAGTTCTTC.

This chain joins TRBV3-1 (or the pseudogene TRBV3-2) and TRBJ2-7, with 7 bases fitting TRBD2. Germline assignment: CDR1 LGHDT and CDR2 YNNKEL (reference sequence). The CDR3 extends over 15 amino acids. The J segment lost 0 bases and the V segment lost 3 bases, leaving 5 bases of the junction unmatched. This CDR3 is CASSHVSGLSYEQYF. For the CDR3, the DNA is TGTGCCAGCAGCCACGTTAGCGGGCTCTCCTACGAGCAGTACTTC.

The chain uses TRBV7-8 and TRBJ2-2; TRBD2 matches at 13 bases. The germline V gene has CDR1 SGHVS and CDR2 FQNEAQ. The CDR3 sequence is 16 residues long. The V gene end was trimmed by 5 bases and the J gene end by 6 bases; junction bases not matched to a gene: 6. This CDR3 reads CASSPLTSGGPGELFF. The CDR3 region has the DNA TGTGCCAGCAGCCCGCTGACTAGCGGGGGGCCCGGGGAGCTGTTTTTT.

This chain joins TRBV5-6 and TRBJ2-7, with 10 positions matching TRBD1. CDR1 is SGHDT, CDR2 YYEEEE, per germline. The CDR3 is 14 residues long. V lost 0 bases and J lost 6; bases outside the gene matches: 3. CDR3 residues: CASSLGQGAREQYF. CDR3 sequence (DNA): TGTGCCAGCAGCTTGGGACAGGGGGCGCGCGAGCAGTACTTC.

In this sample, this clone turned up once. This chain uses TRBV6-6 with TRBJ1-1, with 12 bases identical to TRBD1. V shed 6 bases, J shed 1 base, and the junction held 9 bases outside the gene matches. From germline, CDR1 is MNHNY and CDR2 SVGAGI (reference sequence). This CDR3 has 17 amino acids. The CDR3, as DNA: TGTGCCAGCAGCCGACCCGGGACAGGGGGCGCGAACACTGAAGCTTTCTTT. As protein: CASSRPGTGGANTEAFF.

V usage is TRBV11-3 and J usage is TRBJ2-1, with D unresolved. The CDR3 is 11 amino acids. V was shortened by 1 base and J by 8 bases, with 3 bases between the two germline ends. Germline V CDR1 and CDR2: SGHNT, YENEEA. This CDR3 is CASSLADEQFF. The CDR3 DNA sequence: TGTGCCAGCAGCTTAGCCGATGAGCAGTTCTTC.

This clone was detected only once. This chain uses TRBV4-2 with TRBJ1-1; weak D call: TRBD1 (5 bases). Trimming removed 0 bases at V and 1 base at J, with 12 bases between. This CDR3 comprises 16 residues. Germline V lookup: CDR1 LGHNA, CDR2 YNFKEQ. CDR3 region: CASSQDQGTGNTEAFF. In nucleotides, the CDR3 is TGTGCCAGCAGCCAAGATCAGGGCACGGGGAACACTGAAGCTTTCTTT.

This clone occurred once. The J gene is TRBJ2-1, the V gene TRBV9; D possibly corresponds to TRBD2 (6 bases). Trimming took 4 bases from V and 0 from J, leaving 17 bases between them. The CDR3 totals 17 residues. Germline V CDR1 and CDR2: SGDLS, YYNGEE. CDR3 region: CASSTSSEAPSYNEQFF. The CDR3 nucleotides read TGTGCCAGCAGCACTTCTAGCGAAGCTCCCTCCTACAATGAGCAGTTCTTC.

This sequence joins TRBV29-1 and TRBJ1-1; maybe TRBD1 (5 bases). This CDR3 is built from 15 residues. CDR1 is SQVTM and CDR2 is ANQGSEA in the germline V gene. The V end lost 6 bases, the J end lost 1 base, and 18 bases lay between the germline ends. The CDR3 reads CSVVGPDLANTEAFF. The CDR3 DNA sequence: TGCAGCGTGGTGGGGCCCGATCTTGCGAACACTGAAGCTTTCTTT.

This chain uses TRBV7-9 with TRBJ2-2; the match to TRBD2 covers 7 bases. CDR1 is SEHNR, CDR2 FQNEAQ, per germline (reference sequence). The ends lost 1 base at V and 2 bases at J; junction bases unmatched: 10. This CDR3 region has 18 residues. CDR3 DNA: TGTGCCAGCAGCTTAGACCCGTGGTTAGCGGGTAACACCGGGGAGCTGTTTTTT. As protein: CASSLDPWLAGNTGELFF.

CDR3 sequence (DNA): TGTGCCAGCAGCCTTCGACAGGGTGTGGCGGATACGCAGTATTTT. It encodes CASSLRQGVADTQYF. The rearrangement uses TRBV6-2 or TRBV6-3 and TRBJ2-3, with 7 bases identical to TRBD1. The germline V gene encodes CDR1 MNHEY and CDR2 SVGEGT. The CDR3 runs to 15 residues. V lost 6 bases, J lost 6 bases, and 12 bases stayed unmatched.

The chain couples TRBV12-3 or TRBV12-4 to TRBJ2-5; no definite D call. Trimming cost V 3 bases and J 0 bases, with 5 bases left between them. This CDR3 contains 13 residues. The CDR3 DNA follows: TGTGCCAGCAGTTTGGGGTACCAAGAGACCCAGTACTTC. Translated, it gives CASSLGYQETQYF.

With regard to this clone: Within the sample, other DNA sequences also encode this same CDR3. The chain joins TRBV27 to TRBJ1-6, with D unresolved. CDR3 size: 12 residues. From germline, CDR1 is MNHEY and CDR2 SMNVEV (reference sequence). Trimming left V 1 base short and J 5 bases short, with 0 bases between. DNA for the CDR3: TGTGCCAGCAGTTTATATAATTCACCCCTCCACTTT. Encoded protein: CASSLYNSPLHF.

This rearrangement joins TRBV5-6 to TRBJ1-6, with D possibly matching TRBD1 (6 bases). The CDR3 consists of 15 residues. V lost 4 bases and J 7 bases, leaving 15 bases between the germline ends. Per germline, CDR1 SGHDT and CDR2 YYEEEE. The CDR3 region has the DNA TGTGCCAGCAGCCAACTAGACAGGAGAAATTCACCCCTCCACTTT. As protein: CASSQLDRRNSPLHF.

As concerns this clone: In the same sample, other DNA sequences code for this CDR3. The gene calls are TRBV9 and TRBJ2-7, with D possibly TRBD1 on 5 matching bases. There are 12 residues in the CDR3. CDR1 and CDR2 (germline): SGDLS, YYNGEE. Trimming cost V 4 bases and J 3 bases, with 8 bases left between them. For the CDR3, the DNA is TGTGCCAGCAGCCCTACAGGCTACGAGCAGTACTTC. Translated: CASSPTGYEQYF.